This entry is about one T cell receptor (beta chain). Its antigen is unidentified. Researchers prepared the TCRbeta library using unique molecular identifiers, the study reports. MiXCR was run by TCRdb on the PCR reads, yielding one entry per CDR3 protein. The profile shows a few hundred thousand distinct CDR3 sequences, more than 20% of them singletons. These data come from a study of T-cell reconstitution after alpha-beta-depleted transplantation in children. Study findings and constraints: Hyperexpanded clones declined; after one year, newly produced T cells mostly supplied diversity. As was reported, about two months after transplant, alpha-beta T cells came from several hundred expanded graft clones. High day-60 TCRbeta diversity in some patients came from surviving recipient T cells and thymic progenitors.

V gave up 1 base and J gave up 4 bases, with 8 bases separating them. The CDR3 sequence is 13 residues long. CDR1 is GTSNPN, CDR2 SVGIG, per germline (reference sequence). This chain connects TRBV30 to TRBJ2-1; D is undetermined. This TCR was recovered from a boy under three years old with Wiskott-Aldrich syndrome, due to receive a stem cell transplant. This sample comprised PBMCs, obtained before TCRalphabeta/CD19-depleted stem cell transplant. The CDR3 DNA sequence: TGTGCCTGGAGTGCGGAGATATACAATGAGCAGTTCTTC. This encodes CAWSAEIYNEQFF.